This T cell receptor (beta chain) was sequenced for a study of control samples from healthy donors and cancer patients (dated by TCRdb to the early 2020s). CDR1 and CDR2 are drawn from the germline V gene (reference sequence): LNHDA, SQIVND. Germline trimming: 6 bases from V, 7 bases from J; junction bases outside gene matches: 9. The CDR3 runs 14 residues from the cysteine to the phenylalanine. Only the CDR3 part of the read is kept: 42 bases, read in frame from the first base. Library preparation used the immunoSEQ multiplex PCR assay. What TCRdb holds here is the immuneACCESS table cut down to in-frame rearrangements. Part of the clones is not present; checked against another copy, under half of the missing clones reflect an unresolved V gene, and the others are unexplained. The sample data list roughly 38,000 clones, and approximately 82% of these were observed just once. Of the sample, around 50% falls within the top ten clones.

As regards this clone: Its antigen is still unknown. No base quality values were provided; no much bigger clone lies one nucleotide off.

This clonotype originated in a man in his 60s in good health. The V and J genes are TRBV19 and TRBJ2-7, with 10 bases aligning to TRBD1. Sequences were obtained from blood. The CDR3 in this case is CASSSGTGAREQYF. The DNA is TGTGCCAGTAGCTCCGGGACAGGGGCGCGAGAGCAGTACTTC.